The clone carrying this TCR beta chain was seen at least ten times. Its specificity is not known. With iRepertoire HTBI primers and Arm-PCR of CDR3 regions, TCR beta libraries were built. MiXCR was run by TCRdb on the multiplex PCR reads, yielding one entry per CDR3 protein. Here the sample spans approximately 400,000 distinct CDR3 sequences, roughly 15% being singletons. CDR1 is SEHNR, CDR2 FQNEAQ, per germline (reference sequence). The CDR3 has 17 amino acids. Between the trimmed V and J ends, which lost 0 bases and 4 bases, there was a span of 16 bases. Indicated time point: newly diagnosed GD, antithyroid drugs for less than 3 months. Following extraction of RNA from PBMCs, that RNA was used to make the TCR library. These data come from a study of regulatory T cells in long-lasting Graves disease. Overall study findings and caveats: A greater number of public clonotypes (more than 2,500) was shared by persistent patients than by new patients (roughly 880). Newly diagnosed Graves' patients had higher TCR diversity than persistent ones. TRBV28, TRBJ1-2 and TRBJ2-5 were favored in persistent disease. Accuracy was perhaps lowered by the small sample size.

This chain connects TRBV7-9 to TRBJ1-5; D possibly corresponds to TRBD1 (6 bases). This clonotype was sampled from a female donor with Graves disease. Sequencing was performed on peripheral blood mononuclear cells (PBMCs), taken at new diagnosis, from a patient treated with antithyroid drugs. CDR3 bases: TGTGCCAGCAGCTTAGCGCGAATTGGGACACCGAATCAGCCCCAGCATTTT. Encoded protein: CASSLARIGTPNQPQHF. Together with reference TRBV7-9 and TRBJ1-5, the CDR3 gives the full variable domain: DTGVSQNPRHKITKRGQNVTFRCDPISEHNRLYWYRQTLGQGPEFLTYFQNEAQLEKSRLLSDRFSAERPKGSFSTLEIQRTEQGDSAMYLCASSLARIGTPNQPQHFGDGTRLSIL.